The 16 T cell receptor beta chains below all came from one sample that was sequenced in a study of T cell repertoires in cytomegalovirus infection. TCRdb reprocessed the reads via MiXCR and lists one record per CDR3 protein. This table holds over 100,000 distinct CDR3 sequences, around 10% found once. Antigens of these TCRs are unknown. What was sequenced was PBMCs, sequenced either directly or after in vitro stimulation (not recorded which). All receptors derive from a human donor in good health (CMV status not recorded). Some clones in this sample may be carry-over from other donors' samples.

This clonotype was counted a few times. The rearrangement links TRBV5-4 to TRBJ2-1, with 9 bases fitting TRBD2. The length of the CDR3 is 16 residues. J was trimmed by 2 bases and V by 1 base; bases with no gene match: 4. From germline, CDR1 is SGHNT and CDR2 YYREEE (reference sequence). CDR3 loop: CASSLSGGRAYNEQFF. The CDR3 DNA sequence: TGTGCCAGCAGCTTGAGCGGCGGGAGGGCCTACAATGAGCAGTTCTTC.

Many counts were recorded for this clonotype. This chain joins TRBV6-5 and TRBJ2-7; D uncertain. Germline V gene sequence: CDR1 MNHEY, CDR2 SVGAGI. The CDR3 consists of 15 residues. Trimming removed 0 bases from V and 3 bases from J, with 12 bases in between. The DNA of the CDR3 is TGTGCCAGCAGTTACTCCGAATCCGGTATCTACGAGCAGTACGTC. This encodes CASSYSESGIYEQYV.

At least ten counts were recorded for this clonotype. The rearrangement links TRBV7-2 to TRBJ1-6; no clear D gene. The CDR3 runs to 14 residues. The germline V gene has CDR1 SGHTA and CDR2 FQGNSA. V shed 4 bases and J shed 7 bases, with 11 bases lying between them. The CDR3 DNA follows: TGTGCCAGCAGCTGGCGAGGGAGGAATTCACCCCTCCACTTT. Its translation: CASSWRGRNSPLHF.

This clonotype was recorded a few times. V and J are TRBV28 and TRBJ2-5; 9 positions agree with TRBD1. The CDR3 totals 15 residues. The germline V gene encodes CDR1 MDHEN and CDR2 SYDVKM. Germline trimming cut 7 bases from V and 5 bases from J; bases unmatched to any gene: 11. CDR3 in DNA: TGTGCCAGCATCACGTGGGGACAGGGATCGGAGACCCAGTACTTC. Translated: CASITWGQGSETQYF.

This clonotype was observed many times. The V call is TRBV7-9, the J call TRBJ2-3; 8 nucleotides line up with TRBD1. Per the germline V gene, CDR1 is SEHNR and CDR2 is FQNEAQ (reference sequence). CDR3 size: 16 residues. The V segment lost 5 bases and the J segment 0 bases; nucleotides outside the gene matches: 7. CDR3 sequence (DNA): TGTGCCAGCAGCCCAGGACAGGGCCCTAGCACAGATACGCAGTATTTT. Translated: CASSPGQGPSTDTQYF. Full variable domain (missing parts from reference TRBV7-9 and TRBJ2-3): DTGVSQNPRHKITKRGQNVTFRCDPISEHNRLYWYRQTLGQGPEFLTYFQNEAQLEKSRLLSDRFSAERPKGSFSTLEIQRTEQGDSAMYLCASSPGQGPSTDTQYFGPGTRLTVL.

This clonotype was found many times. The rearrangement links TRBV7-9 to TRBJ2-1; 8 positions match TRBD1. This CDR3 is built from 13 residues. The J segment lost 2 bases and the V segment lost 8 bases, leaving 2 bases of the junction unmatched. Germline V gene sequence: CDR1 SEHNR, CDR2 FQNEAQ (reference sequence). This CDR3 reads CASVGQAYNEQFF. The CDR3 DNA is TGTGCCAGCGTGGGACAGGCCTACAATGAGCAGTTCTTC. The full variable domain, its missing parts supplied by reference TRBV7-9 and TRBJ2-1, is DTGVSQNPRHKITKRGQNVTFRCDPISEHNRLYWYRQTLGQGPEFLTYFQNEAQLEKSRLLSDRFSAERPKGSFSTLEIQRTEQGDSAMYLCASVGQAYNEQFFGPGTRLTVL.

The sample holds a few counts of this clonotype. The CDR3 DNA follows: TGTGCCAGCAGCGTAGACCTCTCAGGGGGGATCCAAAACATTCAGTACTTC. Translation gives CASSVDLSGGIQNIQYF. The chain is built from TRBV9 and TRBJ2-4, with D perhaps TRBD1 (7 bases). The CDR3 covers 17 residues. The V end was cut by 0 bases, the J end by 5 bases, with 18 bases between. CDR1 SGDLS and CDR2 YYNGEE come from the germline V gene.

The chain carries TRBV7-6 and TRBJ2-3; D not certain. This CDR3 region has 15 residues. Trimming stripped 0 bases from V and 5 bases from J, with 12 bases between. From germline, CDR1 is SGHVS and CDR2 FNYEAQ. CDR3 region: CASSLAWSGRDTQYF. CDR3 in DNA: TGTGCCAGCAGCTTAGCGTGGTCGGGCAGAGATACGCAGTATTTT.

The chain links TRBV4-3 to TRBJ1-1; no clear D. The germline V gene encodes CDR1 LGHNA and CDR2 YSLEER. The ends were cut back, 4 bases at V and 4 bases at J, with 13 bases in the middle. This CDR3 has 14 residues. This CDR3 is CASSLNPGFTEAFF. CDR3 coding DNA: TGCGCCAGCAGCCTAAACCCGGGGTTCACTGAAGCTTTCTTT.

This clonotype is termed medium-sized. V usage is TRBV7-3 and J usage is TRBJ2-1; TRBD2 matches at 10 bases. CDR3 length: 12 residues. The V and J ends lost 4 bases and 15 bases, in that order; junction bases with no gene match: 6. Looked up from germline, CDR1 is SGHTA and CDR2 is FQGTGA. CDR3: CASSSLAGDLFF. CDR3 in DNA: TGTGCCAGCAGCTCTCTAGCGGGAGATCTGTTCTTC.

Ten or more counts support this clonotype. The chain is built from TRBV28 and TRBJ2-7; TRBD2 agrees at 9 bases. V shed 2 bases and J 0 bases; nucleotides not matched to a gene: 2. This CDR3 has 15 residues. Germline V lookup: CDR1 MDHEN, CDR2 SYDVKM. This CDR3 is CASSLSGRFSYEQYF. The CDR3 DNA is TGTGCCAGCAGTTTAAGCGGGAGGTTCTCCTACGAGCAGTACTTC.

The rearrangement links TRBV28 to TRBJ1-4, with D uncertain. This CDR3 region has 14 residues. The V gene's germline CDR1 is MDHEN and CDR2 SYDVKM. V dropped 2 bases and J dropped 11 bases, with 15 bases sitting between them. The CDR3, as DNA: TGTGCCAGCAGTTTAAATCCCGGACTGCATAAACTGTTTTTT. The encoded protein is CASSLNPGLHKLFF.

This clonotype was counted ten times or more. This chain joins TRBV5-4 and TRBJ2-1; TRBD2 matches 9 bases. V dropped 4 bases and J dropped 5; count of bases not matched to a gene: 10. This CDR3 has 16 amino acids. CDR1 SGHNT and CDR2 YYREEE come from the germline V gene (reference sequence). As DNA, the CDR3 is TGTGCCAGCAGCCCACTGGGTAGCGGGAGTAACAATGAGCAGTTCTTC. Amino acids: CASSPLGSGSNNEQFF.

This clonotype has ten or more counts. The V call is TRBV7-8, the J call TRBJ1-5; maybe TRBD1 (5 bases). The CDR3 totals 20 residues. The germline CDR1 and CDR2 sequences are SGHVS and FQNEAQ. The V end lost 1 base, the J end lost 0 bases, and 22 bases lay between the germline ends. The CDR3 here is CASSLVRILGERYSNQPQHF. CDR3 DNA sequence: TGTGCCAGCAGCTTAGTTCGTATTTTAGGGGAGAGATATAGCAATCAGCCCCAGCATTTT.

This clonotype occurred many times. The V call is TRBV5-6, the J call TRBJ2-5; D possibly corresponds to TRBD1 (7 bases). V lost 0 bases, J lost 3 bases, and 36 bases lay in between. This CDR3 is built from 23 residues. Looked up from germline, CDR1 is SGHDT and CDR2 is YYEEEE. CDR3 DNA sequence: TGTGCCAGCAGCTTGGAGGTCCGGTCGGGACAGAGGCGGGGACGAGGTTCGGAAGAGACCCAGTACTTC. Encoded protein: CASSLEVRSGQRRGRGSEETQYF.

This chain uses TRBV4-1 with TRBJ1-3; D unclear. Per the germline V gene, CDR1 is MGHRA and CDR2 is YSYEKL. The V and J ends lost 2 bases and 4 bases respectively, with 3 bases between them. This CDR3 spans 12 amino acids. Here the CDR3 reads CASSQSGNTIYF. In DNA form, the CDR3 reads TGCGCCAGCAGCCAATCCGGAAACACCATATATTTT.